The clone carrying this T cell receptor beta chain was seen a handful of times. What it recognizes is unknown. PCR was performed a second time for roughly 7 to 11 cycles using a sample-barcoded 5' primer and a J-beta primer mix. TCRdb processed the 5' RACE reads anew with MiXCR; each CDR3 protein has one entry. The table lists 1.5 million to 1.8 million distinct CDR3 sequences, 40% to 45% of them singletons. There are 11 residues in the CDR3. Germline CDR1 reads MNHEY; CDR2 reads SVGEGT. Trimming took off 6 bases at V and 11 bases at J, with 13 bases between the two ends. This entry belongs to a study of blood T cells in healthy people across ages. Study-wide background: With template switching, about one barcoded beta molecule was captured per two T cells.

Study findings and constraints: As naive T cell percentage varied, TCR beta diversity correlated strongly with it.

Extractions gave at least 5.5 micrograms of total RNA per sample. The receptor was derived from a woman under 30 in good health. What was sequenced was blood. V gene TRBV6-2 or TRBV6-3 combines with J gene TRBJ2-5, with D perhaps matching TRBD1 (5 bases). The CDR3 reads CASSRVGEQYF. For the CDR3, the DNA is TGTGCCAGCAGCAGGGTTGGTGAGCAGTACTTC.